The source of this T cell receptor (beta chain) is a study of blood T cells in healthy people across ages. The authors isolated at least 6 million PBMCs per sample. The germline V gene encodes CDR1 LGHNA and CDR2 YNFKEQ. The CDR3 has 16 residues. V was shortened by 2 bases and J by 1 base, with 12 bases between the two germline ends. Together with a sample-barcoded 5' primer, a J-beta primer mix was included in a second PCR lasting about 7 to 11 cycles. TCRdb recomputed calls from the 5' RACE reads with MiXCR, one row per CDR3 protein. The data contain around 940,000 distinct CDR3 sequences, roughly 51% of them singletons.

The chain links TRBV4-2 to TRBJ2-1; unclear D gene. The clonotype was recovered from a woman aged 55 to 70 in good health. Sequenced sample: blood. This CDR3 is CASSQKTRPSYNEQFF. In DNA, the CDR3 is TGTGCCAGCAGCCAAAAGACCCGACCTTCCTACAATGAGCAGTTCTTC.